These 21 T cell receptor beta chains share one sample of origin, sequenced in a study of blood T cell repertoires in COVID-19. Data came from immunoSEQ multiplex PCR; TCRdb stores just in-frame clones and leaves some out. This sample has around 140,000 clones, with 80% to 90% found just once. Sample: PBMCs or T cells enriched from blood (not recorded which). The receptors were sampled from a man aged 55 to 70 who had recovered from COVID-19.

The chain employs TRBV4-2 and TRBJ1-6; D might be TRBD1 (5 bases). Germline V CDR1 and CDR2: LGHNA, YNFKEQ. V lost 4 bases, J lost 5 bases, and 18 bases lay in between. The CDR3 sequence is 17 residues long. The CDR3 sequence: CASSLIGGGGNNSPLHF. The CDR3 bases are TGTGCCAGCAGCCTCATTGGCGGTGGGGGGAATAATTCACCCCTCCACTTT.

The rearrangement links TRBV30 to TRBJ2-5; 11 positions match TRBD2. The CDR3 runs to 17 residues. J was trimmed by 1 base and V by 2 bases; bases with no gene match: 9. Germline loops: CDR1 GTSNPN, CDR2 SVGIG (reference sequence). CDR3 amino acids: CAWSLLAGVAFQETQYF. The CDR3 coding sequence is TGTGCCTGGAGTCTACTAGCGGGGGTCGCTTTCCAAGAGACCCAGTACTTC. The entire variable domain, with the rest obtained from reference TRBV30 and TRBJ2-5, is as follows: SQTIHQWPATLVQPVGSPLSLECTVEGTSNPNLYWYRQAAGRGLQLLFYSVGIGQISSEVPQNLSASRPQDRQFILSSKKLLLSDSGFYLCAWSLLAGVAFQETQYFGPGTRLLVL.

This chain uses TRBV27 with TRBJ1-5, with D possibly matching TRBD1 (5 bases). Germline V lookup: CDR1 MNHEY, CDR2 SMNVEV (reference sequence). Trimming left V 6 bases short and J 2 bases short, with 14 bases between. This CDR3 is 15 amino acids long. CDR3 amino acids: CASREGILGNQPQHF. The CDR3 DNA reads as TGTGCCAGCAGGGAGGGGATCTTGGGCAATCAGCCCCAGCATTTT.

This chain uses TRBV5-1 with TRBJ1-1; D is possibly TRBD1 (6 bases). The V gene lost 4 bases and the J gene lost 5 bases, with 12 bases spanning the gap. The CDR3 consists of 13 residues. Germline V CDR1 and CDR2: SGHRS, YFSETQ. Here the CDR3 reads CASSLKQGTEAFF. The CDR3 nucleotides are TGCGCCAGCAGCCTTAAACAGGGTACTGAAGCTTTCTTT.

DNA of the CDR3: TGTGCCAGCAGCCCCCCACAGGAGAACTATGGCTACACCTTC. This sequence encodes CASSPPQENYGYTF. This chain joins TRBV5-4 and TRBJ1-2; the D gene is possibly TRBD1 (5 bases). Germline CDR1 and CDR2: SGHNT and YYREEE (reference sequence). Trimming cost V 4 bases and J 2 bases, with 12 bases left between them. This CDR3 has 14 amino acids.

CDR3 amino acids: CASSPKLAYEQYF. In DNA form, the CDR3 reads TGTGCCAGCTCACCGAAACTAGCTTACGAGCAGTACTTC. V usage is TRBV18 and J usage is TRBJ2-7, with a tentative D call TRBD2 (6 bases). CDR1 is KGHSH and CDR2 is LQKENI in the germline V gene. Trimming left V 3 bases short and J 4 bases short, with 10 bases between. CDR3 size: 13 residues.

This clone was counted once. The genes are TRBV5-6 and TRBJ2-5, with D unresolved. Looked up from germline, CDR1 is SGHDT and CDR2 is YYEEEE. V dropped 2 bases and J dropped 1 base, with 9 bases sitting between them. The CDR3 is made up of 14 amino acids. This CDR3 is CASSLRRVQETQYF. The CDR3 nucleotides are TGTGCCAGCAGCTTACGTCGGGTCCAAGAGACCCAGTACTTC.

This clone came up once. The chain joins TRBV6-5 to TRBJ1-5, with 10 bases matching TRBD1. V lost 4 bases, J lost 4 bases, and 4 bases stayed unmatched. CDR3 length equals 15 residues. Germline V gene data show CDR1 as MNHEY and CDR2 as SVGAGI. The CDR3 loop is CASSSRQGANQPQHF. CDR3 coding DNA: TGTGCCAGCAGTTCCCGACAGGGGGCTAATCAGCCCCAGCATTTT.

This clone has only a few counts. J is TRBJ2-1 and V is TRBV11-3, with 7 bases that match TRBD2. V was clipped by 3 bases and J by 6 bases; unmatched bases: 8. This CDR3 has 15 residues. Germline V gene lookup returns CDR1 SGHNT and CDR2 YENEEA. For the CDR3, the DNA is TGTGCCAGCAGCTTCTCGGCTAGCGGAGGCAATGAGCAGTTCTTC. Protein sequence: CASSFSASGGNEQFF. Complete variable domain (other parts from reference TRBV11-3 and TRBJ2-1): EAGVVQSPRYKIIEKKQPVAFWCNPISGHNTLYWYLQNLGQGPELLIRYENEEAVDDSQLPKDRFSAERLKGVDSTLKIQPAELGDSAVYLCASSFSASGGNEQFFGPGTRLTVL.

The chain couples TRBV6-5 to TRBJ2-7, with 7 positions matching TRBD1. This CDR3 has 12 amino acids. Losses at the gene ends were 6 bases for V and 6 bases for J; bases not matched to a gene: 5. Germline-derived CDR1 and CDR2 are MNHEY and SVGAGI. The CDR3 nucleotides read TGTGCCAGCAGCAAGGACAGGTCCGAGCAGTACTTC. Translated: CASSKDRSEQYF.

DNA for the CDR3: TGTGCCATCAGCCGAGAGGGCCCCCGGACTAATCAGCCCCAGCATTTT. It translates to CAISREGPRTNQPQHF. V is TRBV10-3 and J is TRBJ1-5; D gene uncertain. Trimming took 6 bases from V and 4 from J, leaving 19 bases between them. Germline CDR1 reads ENHRY; CDR2 reads SYGVKD. The CDR3 consists of 16 residues.

The chain employs TRBV4-1 and TRBJ1-2, with D possibly being TRBD1 (5 bases). V was shortened by 3 bases and J by 4 bases, with 9 bases between the two germline ends. Germline-derived CDR1 and CDR2 are MGHRA and YSYEKL. The CDR3 totals 13 residues. CDR3 DNA: TGCGCCAGCAGCCAGGACACAACCTATGGCTACACCTTC. This sequence encodes CASSQDTTYGYTF.

The rearrangement joins TRBV6-5 to TRBJ2-7; no reliable D call. The CDR3 consists of 14 residues. Trimming removed 0 bases at V and 2 bases at J, with 8 bases between. CDR1 is MNHEY and CDR2 is SVGAGI in the germline V gene. CDR3 DNA: TGTGCCAGCAGTTACTCGATTGGGCCCTACGAGCAGTACTTC. It is translated as CASSYSIGPYEQYF.

This clone was observed a single time. The rearrangement uses TRBV11-3 and TRBJ1-3; 7 bases are a match to TRBD1. The CDR3 runs to 15 residues. J lost 4 bases, V lost 3 bases, and 6 bases had no gene match. Germline V gene sequence: CDR1 SGHNT, CDR2 YENEEA. The CDR3 DNA is TGTGCCAGCAGCTTCGAAACAGGGGAGGGAAACACCATATATTTT. Translated: CASSFETGEGNTIYF.

This chain joins TRBV7-9 and TRBJ2-7, with TRBD2 matching over 7 bases. V lost 5 bases to trimming and J lost 7 bases; unmatched junction nucleotides: 2. This CDR3 contains 11 residues. Germline V gene lookup returns CDR1 SEHNR and CDR2 FQNEAQ (reference sequence). DNA for the CDR3: TGTGCCAGCAGCGGGAGGGGAGAGCAGTACTTC. This encodes CASSGRGEQYF.

V and J are TRBV11-2 and TRBJ1-2; TRBD1 matches 10 bases. The CDR3 runs 16 residues. J gave up 4 bases and V 5 bases, and 10 bases lay outside the gene matches. CDR1 is SGHAT, CDR2 FQNNGV, per germline. CDR3 sequence (DNA): TGTGCCAGCAGCACCGGGACAGGGGATTCGATCTATGGCTACACCTTC. This encodes CASSTGTGDSIYGYTF.

V is TRBV15 and J is TRBJ2-7; 11 bases line up with TRBD1. The CDR3 is made up of 14 amino acids. Germline V gene sequence: CDR1 LNHNV, CDR2 YYDKDF (reference sequence). With V trimmed by 3 bases and J by 3 bases, 1 base remained unmatched. The CDR3 region has the DNA TGTGCCACCAGCAGGGGGACAGGGGGCTACGAGCAGTACTTC. Residues: CATSRGTGGYEQYF.

This chain links TRBV12-3 or TRBV12-4 with TRBJ1-2, with 7 bases fitting TRBD1. The CDR3 is 13 amino acids. J was trimmed by 6 bases and V by 5 bases; bases with no gene match: 6. The CDR3, as DNA: TGTGCCAGCAGTCCCAGGGGGTTTGATGGCTACACCTTC. Its protein product is CASSPRGFDGYTF.

This clone has at least ten counts. The gene calls are TRBV16 and TRBJ2-3, with D perhaps TRBD1 (6 bases). The germline V gene has CDR1 KGHSY and CDR2 FQNENV. V was clipped by 1 base and J by 6 bases, with 14 bases between them. The CDR3 length is 15 residues. As DNA, the CDR3 is TGTGCCAGCAGCCAATTTTCACAGGGAACGGATACGCAGTATTTT. This sequence encodes CASSQFSQGTDTQYF.

This clone was recorded only once. The chain links TRBV10-3 to TRBJ1-2; 7 nucleotides line up with TRBD1. With V trimmed by 2 bases and J by 8 bases, 11 bases remained unmatched. The CDR3 runs 15 residues. The germline V gene has CDR1 ENHRY and CDR2 SYGVKD. The CDR3 sequence: CAISELRDREGGYTF. The CDR3 coding sequence is TGTGCCATCAGTGAGCTACGAGACAGGGAAGGCGGCTACACCTTC.

This chain's CDR3 is CSASPTGAQPQHF. The CDR3 DNA sequence: TGCAGTGCCAGTCCGACAGGGGCACAGCCCCAGCATTTT. This chain links TRBV20-1 with TRBJ1-5, with 8 positions matching TRBD1. This CDR3 contains 13 residues. The V and J ends lost 6 bases and 7 bases, in that order; junction bases with no gene match: 8. Germline CDR1 and CDR2: DFQATT and SNEGSKA (reference sequence).